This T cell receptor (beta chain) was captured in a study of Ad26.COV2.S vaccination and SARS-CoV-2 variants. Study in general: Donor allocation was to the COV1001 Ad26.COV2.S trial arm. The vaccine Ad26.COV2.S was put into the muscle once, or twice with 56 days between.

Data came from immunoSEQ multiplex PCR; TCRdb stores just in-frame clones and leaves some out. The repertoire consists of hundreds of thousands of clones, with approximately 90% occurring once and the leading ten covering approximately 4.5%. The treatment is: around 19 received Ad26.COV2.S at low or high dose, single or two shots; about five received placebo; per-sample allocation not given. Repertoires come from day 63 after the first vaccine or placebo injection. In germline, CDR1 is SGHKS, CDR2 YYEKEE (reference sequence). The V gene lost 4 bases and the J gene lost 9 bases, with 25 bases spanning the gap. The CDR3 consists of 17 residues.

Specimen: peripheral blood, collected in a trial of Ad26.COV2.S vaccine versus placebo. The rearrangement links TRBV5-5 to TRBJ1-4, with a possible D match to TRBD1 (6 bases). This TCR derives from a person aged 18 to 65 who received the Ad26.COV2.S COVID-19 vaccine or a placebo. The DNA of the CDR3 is TGTGCCAGCAGCCCAACCCGAAACAGGGACACACCGAAAAAACTGTTTTTT. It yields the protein CASSPTRNRDTPKKLFF. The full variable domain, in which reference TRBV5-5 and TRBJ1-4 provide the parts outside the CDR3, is DAGVTQSPTHLIKTRGQQVTLRCSPISGHKSVSWYQQVLGQGPQFIFQYYEKEERGRGNFPDRFSARQFPNYSSELNVNALLLGDSALYLCASSPTRNRDTPKKLFFGSGTQLSVL.